Only a few counts were recorded for the clone carrying this T cell receptor beta chain. Its antigen is still unknown. This sample is part of a study of sequential checkpoint blockade in melanoma. Whole-study context: Arm A got nivolumab then ipilimumab; arm B the reverse, 1:1. Matched biopsies came pretreatment and at week 13 for twenty-two patients. Study results and limitations: Mutational load did not correlate with tumor T-cell fraction or clonality.

The assay was immunoSEQ multiplex PCR, and TCRdb's table has in-frame clones only and misses some. Of about 2,900 clones listed, roughly 30% were seen once; the top ten hold approximately 10%. Treatment indicated: randomized to nivolumab then ipilimumab (arm A) or the reverse (arm B). Patients had received no earlier DNA-damaging chemotherapy. This TCR came from a human donor with melanoma. The sample was tumor tissue (inferred from file names), taken from a patient given nivolumab and ipilimumab in sequence.

CDR3 region: CASSLVPTLRALTGELFF. The CDR3, as DNA: TGTGCCAGCAGCTTAGTGCCTACGTTAAGGGCCCTGACCGGGGAGCTGTTTTTT. This chain links TRBV11-3 with TRBJ2-2, with no clear D. The CDR3 totals 18 residues. The V gene's germline CDR1 is SGHNT and CDR2 YENEEA. V lost 1 base and J 5 bases, leaving 20 bases between the germline ends. Using reference TRBV11-3 and TRBJ2-2 for the parts outside the CDR3, the full variable domain is EAGVVQSPRYKIIEKKQPVAFWCNPISGHNTLYWYLQNLGQGPELLIRYENEEAVDDSQLPKDRFSAERLKGVDSTLKIQPAELGDSAVYLCASSLVPTLRALTGELFFGEGSRLTVL.